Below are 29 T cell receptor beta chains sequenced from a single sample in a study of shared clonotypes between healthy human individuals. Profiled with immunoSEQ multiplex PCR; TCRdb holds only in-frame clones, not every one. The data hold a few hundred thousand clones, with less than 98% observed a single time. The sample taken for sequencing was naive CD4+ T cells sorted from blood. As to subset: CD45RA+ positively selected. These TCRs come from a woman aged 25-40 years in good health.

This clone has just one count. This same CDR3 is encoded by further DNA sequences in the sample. The CDR3 DNA follows: TGTGCCAGCAGGGATAGCAATCAGCCCCAGCATTTT. Translation gives CASRDSNQPQHF. V gene TRBV2 combines with J gene TRBJ1-5; D is undetermined. This CDR3 comprises 12 residues. Germline assignment: CDR1 SNHLY and CDR2 FYNNEI. Trimming cost V 6 bases and J 0 bases, with 3 bases left between them.

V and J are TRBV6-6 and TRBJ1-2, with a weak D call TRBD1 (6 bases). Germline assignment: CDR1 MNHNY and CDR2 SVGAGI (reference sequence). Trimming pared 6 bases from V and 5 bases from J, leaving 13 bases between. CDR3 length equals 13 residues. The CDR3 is CASRDRGKYGYTF. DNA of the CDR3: TGTGCCAGCAGGGACAGAGGAAAGTATGGCTACACCTTC.

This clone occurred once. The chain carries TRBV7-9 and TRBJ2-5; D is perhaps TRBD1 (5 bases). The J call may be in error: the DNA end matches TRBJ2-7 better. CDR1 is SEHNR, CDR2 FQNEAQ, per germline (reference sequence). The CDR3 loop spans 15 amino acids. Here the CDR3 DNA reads TGTGCCAGCAGCCCGCTGACAGCCACTCTGTTCGAGCAGTACTTC. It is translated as CASSPLTATLFEQYF.

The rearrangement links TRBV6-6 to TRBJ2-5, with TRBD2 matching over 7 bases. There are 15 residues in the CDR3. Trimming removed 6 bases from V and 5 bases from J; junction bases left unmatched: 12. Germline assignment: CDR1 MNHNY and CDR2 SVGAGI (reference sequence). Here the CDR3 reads CASSQGLAGVETQYF. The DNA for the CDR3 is TGTGCCAGCAGCCAGGGACTTGCGGGAGTTGAGACCCAGTACTTC.

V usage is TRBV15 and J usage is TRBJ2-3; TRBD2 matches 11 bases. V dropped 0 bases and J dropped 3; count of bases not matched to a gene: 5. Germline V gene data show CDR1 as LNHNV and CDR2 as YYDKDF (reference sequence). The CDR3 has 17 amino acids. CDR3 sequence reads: CATSREGLAGGTDTQYF. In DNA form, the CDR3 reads TGTGCCACCAGCAGAGAGGGCCTAGCGGGAGGAACAGATACGCAGTATTTT.

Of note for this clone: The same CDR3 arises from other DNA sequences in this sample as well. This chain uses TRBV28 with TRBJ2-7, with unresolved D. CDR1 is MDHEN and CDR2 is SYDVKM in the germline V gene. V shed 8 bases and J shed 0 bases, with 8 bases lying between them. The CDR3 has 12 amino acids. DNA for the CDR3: TGTGCCAGCGGAACTCCCTCCTACGAGCAGTACTTC. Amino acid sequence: CASGTPSYEQYF.

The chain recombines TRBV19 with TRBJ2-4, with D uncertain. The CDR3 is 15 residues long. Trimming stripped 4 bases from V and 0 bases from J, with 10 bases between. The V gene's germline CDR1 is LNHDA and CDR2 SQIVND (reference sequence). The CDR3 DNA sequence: TGTGCCAGTAGTAAAGGATTCCTAGCCAAAAACATTCAGTACTTC. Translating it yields CASSKGFLAKNIQYF.

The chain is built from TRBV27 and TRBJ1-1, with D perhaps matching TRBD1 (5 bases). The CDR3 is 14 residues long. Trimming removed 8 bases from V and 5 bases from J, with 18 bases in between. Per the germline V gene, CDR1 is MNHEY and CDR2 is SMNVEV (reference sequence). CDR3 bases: TGTGCCAGCTCTTACAGGTCACCGGATACTGAAGCTTTCTTT. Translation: CASSYRSPDTEAFF.

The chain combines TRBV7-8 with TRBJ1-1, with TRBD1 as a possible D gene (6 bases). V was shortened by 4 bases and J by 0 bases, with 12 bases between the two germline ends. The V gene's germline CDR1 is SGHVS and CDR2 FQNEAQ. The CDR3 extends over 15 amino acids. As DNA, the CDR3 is TGTGCCAGCAGCTCAACCCGGACAGTGAACACTGAAGCTTTCTTT. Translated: CASSSTRTVNTEAFF.

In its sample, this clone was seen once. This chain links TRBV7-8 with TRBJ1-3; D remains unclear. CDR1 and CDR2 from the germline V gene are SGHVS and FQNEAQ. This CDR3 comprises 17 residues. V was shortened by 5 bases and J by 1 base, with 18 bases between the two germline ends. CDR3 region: CASSPYVGWRSGNTIYF. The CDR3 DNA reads TGTGCCAGCAGCCCATATGTGGGTTGGAGGTCTGGAAACACCATATATTTT.

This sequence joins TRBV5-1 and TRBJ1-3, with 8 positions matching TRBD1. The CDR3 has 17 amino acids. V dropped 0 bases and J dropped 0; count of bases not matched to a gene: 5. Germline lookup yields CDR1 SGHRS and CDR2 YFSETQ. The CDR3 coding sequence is TGCGCCAGCAGCTTGGCATCAGGGGGCGACTCTGGAAACACCATATATTTT. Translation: CASSLASGGDSGNTIYF.

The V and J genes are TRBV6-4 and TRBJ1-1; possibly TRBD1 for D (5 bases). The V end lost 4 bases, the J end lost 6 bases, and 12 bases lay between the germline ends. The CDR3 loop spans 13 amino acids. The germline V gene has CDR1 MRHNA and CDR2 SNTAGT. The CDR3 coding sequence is TGTGCCAGCAGTGTCGCCGGGACGGCTGAAGCTTTCTTT. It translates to CASSVAGTAEAFF.

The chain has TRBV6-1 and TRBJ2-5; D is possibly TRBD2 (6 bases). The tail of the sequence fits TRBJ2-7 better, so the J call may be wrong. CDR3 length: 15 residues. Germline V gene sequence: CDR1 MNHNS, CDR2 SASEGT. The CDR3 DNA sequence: TGTGCCAGCAGCCGTAACCTAGTGGGGAGGTACGAGCAGTACTTC. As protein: CASSRNLVGRYEQYF.

CDR3 coding DNA: TGTGCCAGCAGTTTTTACAGGGCGTCTGAAGCTTTCTTT. Residues: CASSFYRASEAFF. The chain employs TRBV28 and TRBJ1-1; tentative D call: TRBD1 (6 bases). The germline gives CDR1 MDHEN, CDR2 SYDVKM. V lost 3 bases and J lost 6, with 11 bases in between. The CDR3 is 13 amino acids. Full variable domain (rest looked up from reference TRBV28 and TRBJ1-1): DVKVTQSSRYLVKRTGEKVFLECVQDMDHENMFWYRQDPGLGLRLIYFSYDVKMKEKGDIPEGYSVSREKKERFSLILESASTNQTSMYLCASSFYRASEAFFGQGTRLTVV.

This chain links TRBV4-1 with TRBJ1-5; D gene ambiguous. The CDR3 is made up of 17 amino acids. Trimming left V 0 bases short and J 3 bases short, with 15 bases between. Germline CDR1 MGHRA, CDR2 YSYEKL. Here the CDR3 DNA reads TGCGCCAGCAGCCAAGAACGGAAATCCACCCACAATCAGCCCCAGCATTTT. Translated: CASSQERKSTHNQPQHF.

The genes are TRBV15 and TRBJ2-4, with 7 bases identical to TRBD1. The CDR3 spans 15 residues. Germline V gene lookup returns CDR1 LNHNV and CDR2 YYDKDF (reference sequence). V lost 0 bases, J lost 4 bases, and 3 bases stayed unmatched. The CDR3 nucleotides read TGTGCCACCAGCAGAGACCGACAGGGTAAAAACATTCAGTACTTC. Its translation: CATSRDRQGKNIQYF.

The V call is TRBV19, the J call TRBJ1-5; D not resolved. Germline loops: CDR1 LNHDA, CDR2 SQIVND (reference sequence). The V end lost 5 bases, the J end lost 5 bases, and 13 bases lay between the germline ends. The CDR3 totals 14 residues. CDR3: CASSPARPDQPQHF. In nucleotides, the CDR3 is TGTGCCAGTAGTCCAGCCCGCCCCGATCAGCCCCAGCATTTT.

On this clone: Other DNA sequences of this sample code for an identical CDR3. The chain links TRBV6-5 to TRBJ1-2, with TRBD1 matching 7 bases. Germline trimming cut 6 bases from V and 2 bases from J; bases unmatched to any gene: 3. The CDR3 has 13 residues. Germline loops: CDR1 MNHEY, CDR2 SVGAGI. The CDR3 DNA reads TGTGCCAGCAGCCCACAGGGGAACTATGGCTACACCTTC. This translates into CASSPQGNYGYTF.

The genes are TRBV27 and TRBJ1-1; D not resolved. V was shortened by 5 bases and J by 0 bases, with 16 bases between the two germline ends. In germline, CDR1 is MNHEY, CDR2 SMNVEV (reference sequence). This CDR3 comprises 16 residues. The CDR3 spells CASSRNGLNMNTEAFF. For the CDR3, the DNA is TGTGCCAGCAGTCGGAACGGATTAAACATGAACACTGAAGCTTTCTTT.

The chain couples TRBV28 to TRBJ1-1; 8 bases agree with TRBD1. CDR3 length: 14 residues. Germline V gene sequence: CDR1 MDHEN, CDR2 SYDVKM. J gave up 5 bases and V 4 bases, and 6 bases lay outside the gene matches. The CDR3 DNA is TGTGCCAGCAGTTACGGACAGGGTGGAACTGAAGCTTTCTTT. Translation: CASSYGQGGTEAFF.

The CDR3 bases are TGTGCCAGCAGCTTGGCGCGAGAGGGAGGGCAGCCCCAGCATTTT. Its translation: CASSLAREGGQPQHF. V gene TRBV5-8 combines with J gene TRBJ1-5; no clear D. Trimming left V 0 bases short and J 7 bases short, with 14 bases between. CDR1 is SGHTS, CDR2 YDEGEE, per germline. The CDR3 extends over 15 amino acids.

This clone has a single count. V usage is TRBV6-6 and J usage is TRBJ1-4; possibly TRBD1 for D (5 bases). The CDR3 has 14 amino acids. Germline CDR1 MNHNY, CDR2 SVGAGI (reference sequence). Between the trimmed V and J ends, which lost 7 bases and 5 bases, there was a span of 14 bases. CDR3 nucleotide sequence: TGTGCCAGCAAGAGCAGGGAACCGAATGAAAAACTGTTTTTT. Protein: CASKSREPNEKLFF.

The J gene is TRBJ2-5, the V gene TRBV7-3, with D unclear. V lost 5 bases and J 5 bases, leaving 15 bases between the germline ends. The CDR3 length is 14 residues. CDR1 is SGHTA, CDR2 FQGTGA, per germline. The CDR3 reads CASSPRGIWETQYF. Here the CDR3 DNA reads TGTGCCAGCAGCCCCCGTGGAATCTGGGAGACCCAGTACTTC.

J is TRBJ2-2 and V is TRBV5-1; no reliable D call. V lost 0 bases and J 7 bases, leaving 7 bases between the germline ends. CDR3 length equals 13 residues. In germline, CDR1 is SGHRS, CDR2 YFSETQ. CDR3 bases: TGCGCCAGCAGCTTGGGGTTATACGGGGAGCTGTTTTTT. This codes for CASSLGLYGELFF.

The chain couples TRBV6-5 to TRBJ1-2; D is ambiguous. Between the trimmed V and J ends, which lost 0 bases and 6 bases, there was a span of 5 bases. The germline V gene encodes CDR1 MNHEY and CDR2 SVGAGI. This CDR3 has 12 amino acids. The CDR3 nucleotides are TGTGCCAGCAGTTACTCAGGGAATGGCTACACCTTC. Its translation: CASSYSGNGYTF.

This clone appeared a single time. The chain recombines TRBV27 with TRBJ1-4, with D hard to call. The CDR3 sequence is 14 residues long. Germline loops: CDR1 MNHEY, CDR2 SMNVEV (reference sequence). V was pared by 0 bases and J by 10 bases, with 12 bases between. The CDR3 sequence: CASSLSPDRGKLFF. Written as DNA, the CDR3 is TGTGCCAGCAGTTTATCCCCAGACCGGGGAAAACTGTTTTTT.

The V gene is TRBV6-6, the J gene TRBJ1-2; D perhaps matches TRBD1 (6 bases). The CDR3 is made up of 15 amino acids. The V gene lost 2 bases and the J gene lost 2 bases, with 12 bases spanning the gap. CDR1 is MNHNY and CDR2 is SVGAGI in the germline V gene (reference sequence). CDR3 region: CASSYPRTANYGYTF. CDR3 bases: TGTGCCAGCAGTTACCCCCGGACAGCAAACTATGGCTACACCTTC.

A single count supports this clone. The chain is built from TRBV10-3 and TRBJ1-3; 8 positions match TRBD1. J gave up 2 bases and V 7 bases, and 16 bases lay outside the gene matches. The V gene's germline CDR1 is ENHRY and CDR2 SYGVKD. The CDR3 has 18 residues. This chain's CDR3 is CAITDRTGIERAGNTIYF. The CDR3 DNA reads TGTGCCATCACTGACCGGACAGGGATTGAAAGGGCTGGAAACACCATATATTTT.

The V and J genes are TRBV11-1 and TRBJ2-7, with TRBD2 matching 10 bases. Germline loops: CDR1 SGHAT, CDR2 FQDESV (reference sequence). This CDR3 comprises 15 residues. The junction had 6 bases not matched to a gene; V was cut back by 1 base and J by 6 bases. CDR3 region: CASSLVPSGSIEQYF. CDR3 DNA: TGTGCCAGCAGCTTAGTTCCTAGCGGGAGTATCGAGCAGTACTTC.